The TCR beta chain under discussion was sequenced for a study of beta chain features in type 1 diabetes. Reverse transcribing all isolated RNA meant expressed TCRB transcripts were sequenced. Some clones are missing from TCRdb's copy, which holds only in-frame ones; the method was immunoSEQ multiplex PCR. The sample lists about 290,000 clones, around 7.3% occurring once. This clone occurred once. Antigen unknown. Germline lookup yields CDR1 SGHVS and CDR2 FQNEAQ. V shed 11 bases and J shed 5 bases, with 18 bases lying between them. The CDR3 runs 13 residues. Findings and limits, study-wide: There was no resolution here of whether HLA type influences TCRB rearrangement.

Sample: central memory CD4+ T cells from blood. V usage is TRBV7-8 and J usage is TRBJ1-1; TRBD1 is a possible D gene (5 bases). The clonotype comes from a woman younger than 35 in good health. This chain's CDR3 is CASRGRGGTEAFF. The CDR3 DNA follows: TGTGCCTCACGAGGGCGGGGGGGAACTGAAGCTTTCTTT.